The 31 T cell receptor beta chains presented below share a single source sample, sequenced in a study of blood T cell repertoires in COVID-19. Clones were sequenced by immunoSEQ multiplex PCR, and TCRdb holds only the in-frame ones, with some missing. Altogether around 150,000 clones are present, under 85% being singletons, with the ten largest covering roughly 6.5%. Sequences were obtained from peripheral blood. These TCRs come from a human donor in a cohort sampled during active COVID-19.

This chain joins TRBV6-2 or TRBV6-3 and TRBJ1-1; D call uncertain. The CDR3 runs to 15 residues. Between the trimmed V and J ends, which lost 2 bases and 1 base, there was a span of 11 bases. Looked up from germline, CDR1 is MNHEY and CDR2 is SVGEGT. CDR3 nucleotides: TGTGCCAGCAGTTACCACGGCCGAGGGAACACTGAAGCTTTCTTT. This encodes CASSYHGRGNTEAFF.

The rearrangement joins TRBV25-1 to TRBJ2-1; D is unclear. Looked up from germline, CDR1 is MGHDK and CDR2 is SYGVNS. Between the trimmed V and J ends, which lost 0 bases and 5 bases, there was a span of 8 bases. The CDR3 runs to 14 residues. Here the CDR3 reads CASSEYNSNNEQFF. The CDR3 DNA reads as TGTGCCAGCAGTGAATATAACAGTAACAATGAGCAGTTCTTC.

This chain uses TRBV10-3 with TRBJ1-2, with 10 bases identical to TRBD1. CDR1 and CDR2 (germline): ENHRY, SYGVKD. The junction had 17 bases not matched to a gene; V was cut back by 0 bases and J by 4 bases. This CDR3 contains 20 residues. The CDR3 DNA is TGTGCCATCAGTGAGTCGAACGGACAGGGGGTGGGTGTCTCCTTCTATGGCTACACCTTC. Protein product: CAISESNGQGVGVSFYGYTF.

V is TRBV10-2 and J is TRBJ1-1; D ambiguous. V was clipped by 3 bases and J by 0 bases, with 8 bases between them. This CDR3 comprises 14 residues. Looked up from germline, CDR1 is WSHSY and CDR2 is SAAADI. The CDR3 nucleotides read TGCGCCAGCAGTGATTGGAGCCTGAACACTGAAGCTTTCTTT. Protein product: CASSDWSLNTEAFF.

The rearrangement uses TRBV13 and TRBJ1-6, with D perhaps matching TRBD1 (6 bases). Germline V gene data show CDR1 as PRHDT and CDR2 as FYEKMQ (reference sequence). V was cut by 5 bases and J by 8 bases, with 19 bases left in between. This CDR3 comprises 16 residues. The CDR3 here is CASSLRLQGSYSPLHF. The CDR3 DNA follows: TGTGCCAGCAGCCTCAGACTACAGGGATCCTATTCACCCCTCCACTTT.

The rearrangement links TRBV3-1 (or the pseudogene TRBV3-2) to TRBJ2-5; 7 bases fit TRBD1. The CDR3 consists of 15 residues. V lost 0 bases, J lost 5 bases, and 6 bases stayed unmatched. CDR1 and CDR2 (germline): LGHDT, YNNKEL (reference sequence). In DNA, the CDR3 is TGTGCCAGCAGCCAAGAACTGACAGGGTTGGAGACCCAGTACTTC. This translates into CASSQELTGLETQYF.

This clone was seen just once. The chain joins TRBV6-2 or TRBV6-3 to TRBJ1-5, with 10 bases lining up with TRBD1. The germline CDR1 and CDR2 sequences are MNHEY and SVGEGT. The CDR3 sequence is 15 residues long. The J segment lost 7 bases and the V segment lost 5 bases, leaving 8 bases of the junction unmatched. CDR3 protein: CASSPRDRGWQPQHF. The CDR3 DNA reads TGTGCCAGCAGTCCGCGGGACAGGGGATGGCAGCCCCAGCATTTT.

This clone occurred a few times. The chain carries TRBV6-5 and TRBJ1-6, with D uncertain. Germline values: CDR1 MNHEY, CDR2 SVGAGI. V was pared by 6 bases and J by 0 bases, with 6 bases between. The CDR3 contains 14 residues. CDR3 sequence reads: CASSLNSYNSPLHF. CDR3 DNA sequence: TGTGCCAGCAGCCTAAACTCCTATAATTCACCCCTCCACTTT.

The CDR3 sequence is CAIGPTGGNSPLHF. CDR3 sequence (DNA): TGTGCCATCGGACCAACAGGGGGGAATTCACCCCTCCACTTT. The chain combines TRBV10-3 with TRBJ1-6; the match to TRBD1 covers 8 bases. The CDR3 contains 14 residues. Germline CDR1 and CDR2: ENHRY and SYGVKD. V trimming: 8 bases; J trimming: 7 bases; junction bases outside the gene matches: 7.

The chain uses TRBV2 and TRBJ1-1; TRBD1 aligns across 9 bases. Per the germline V gene, CDR1 is SNHLY and CDR2 is FYNNEI. The V segment lost 7 bases and the J segment 0 bases; nucleotides outside the gene matches: 3. The CDR3 covers 14 residues. The CDR3 reads CASTGTGMNTEAFF. The CDR3 DNA follows: TGTGCCAGCACCGGGACAGGGATGAACACTGAAGCTTTCTTT.

Worth noting for this clone: At one boundary the junction diverges from the germline segment, which might be a read error. The chain is built from TRBV7-7 and TRBJ2-2; a weak D match, TRBD2 (5 bases). This CDR3 has 14 residues. CDR1 SSHAT and CDR2 FNYEAQ come from the germline V gene (reference sequence). The CDR3 DNA follows: TGTGCTAGCAGCTTAACTAGGGCCGGCGGGGAGCTGTTTTTT. This translates into CASSLTRAGGELFF.

The V call is TRBV7-6, the J call TRBJ2-5; 7 nucleotides line up with TRBD1. The germline gives CDR1 SGHVS, CDR2 FNYEAQ. V trimming: 5 bases; J trimming: 4 bases; junction bases outside the gene matches: 10. This CDR3 contains 15 residues. The CDR3 is CASSATGTALETQYF. CDR3 DNA: TGTGCCAGCAGCGCTACCGGGACAGCCCTAGAGACCCAGTACTTC.

The CDR3 loop is CASSLEAGGTSDTQYF. The CDR3 DNA follows: TGTGCCAGCAGTTTGGAGGCTGGGGGGACCTCAGATACGCAGTATTTT. The chain links TRBV13 to TRBJ2-3; D possibly corresponds to TRBD2 (6 bases). V gave up 6 bases and J gave up 4 bases, with 20 bases separating them. The CDR3 is 16 amino acids. Germline CDR1 reads PRHDT; CDR2 reads FYEKMQ (reference sequence). The variable domain in full, completed from reference TRBV13 and TRBJ2-3, reads AAGVIQSPRHLIKEKRETATLKCYPIPRHDTVYWYQQGPGQDPQFLISFYEKMQSDKGSIPDRFSAQQFSDYHSELNMSSLELGDSALYFCASSLEAGGTSDTQYFGPGTRLTVL.

The rearrangement uses TRBV30 and TRBJ2-7, with TRBD2 matching 7 bases. The germline CDR1 and CDR2 sequences are GTSNPN and SVGIG (reference sequence). The V and J ends lost 8 bases and 5 bases, in that order; junction bases with no gene match: 6. The CDR3 totals 11 residues. CDR3 protein: CAGAGVHEQYF. In DNA, the CDR3 is TGTGCCGGCGCGGGGGTGCACGAGCAGTACTTC.

The chain couples TRBV2 to TRBJ2-1; D is undetermined. Trimming took 6 bases from V and 2 from J, leaving 20 bases between them. The CDR3 covers 17 residues. Germline lookup yields CDR1 SNHLY and CDR2 FYNNEI. DNA of the CDR3: TGTGCCAGCAGGGCCCAAGGCCTAGTTTCGGCCTACAATGAGCAGTTCTTC. Residues: CASRAQGLVSAYNEQFF.

V usage is TRBV24-1 and J usage is TRBJ1-2, with 8 bases aligning to TRBD1. Trimming at V came to 4 bases and at J to 5 bases, leaving 5 bases not matched to a gene. The CDR3 spans 14 residues. Germline values: CDR1 KGHDR, CDR2 SFDVKD. In nucleotides, the CDR3 is TGTGCCACCAGTGACAGGGGGCGCCCTTATGGCTACACCTTC. Protein sequence: CATSDRGRPYGYTF.

The J gene is TRBJ2-5, the V gene TRBV6-2 or TRBV6-3, with 9 positions matching TRBD2. CDR1 is MNHEY and CDR2 is SVGEGT in the germline V gene. J lost 5 bases, V lost 6 bases, and 13 bases had no gene match. The CDR3 extends over 16 amino acids. This chain's CDR3 is CASSPMSGGPGETQYF. In DNA form, the CDR3 reads TGTGCCAGCAGCCCCATGAGCGGGGGGCCGGGGGAGACCCAGTACTTC.

The V call is TRBV6-5, the J call TRBJ1-1; D possibly corresponds to TRBD1 (5 bases). Per the germline V gene, CDR1 is MNHEY and CDR2 is SVGAGI. Trimming removed 5 bases at V and 9 bases at J, with 13 bases between. CDR3 length: 12 amino acids. CDR3 sequence (DNA): TGTGCCAGCAGTCTACGGCAGGGCAAAGCTTTCTTT. It is translated as CASSLRQGKAFF.

The chain couples TRBV7-9 to TRBJ2-3; a possible D gene is TRBD1 (5 bases). Between the trimmed V and J ends, which lost 5 bases and 0 bases, there was a span of 15 bases. CDR1 is SEHNR and CDR2 is FQNEAQ in the germline V gene (reference sequence). The CDR3 sequence is 16 residues long. The CDR3 DNA is TGTGCCAGCAGCCCGGCCGGGCGGACAAGCACAGATACGCAGTATTTT. Its protein product is CASSPAGRTSTDTQYF.

This chain joins TRBV12-5 and TRBJ1-1; tentatively, D is TRBD1 (5 bases). V dropped 8 bases and J dropped 2 bases, with 15 bases sitting between them. Looked up from germline, CDR1 is LGHNT and CDR2 is FRNRAP. The CDR3 sequence is 14 residues long. The DNA of the CDR3 is TGTGCTAGTTATGGGGCTGGATCCAACACTGAAGCTTTCTTT. Its translation is CASYGAGSNTEAFF.

This clone was seen just once. The chain is built from TRBV4-2 and TRBJ2-7; possibly TRBD1 for D (6 bases). Per germline, CDR1 LGHNA and CDR2 YNFKEQ. The V end lost 1 base, the J end lost 2 bases, and 12 bases lay between the germline ends. CDR3 length: 15 residues. The CDR3 here is CASSQATGHTYEQYF. For the CDR3, the DNA is TGTGCCAGCAGCCAAGCCACGGGACATACCTACGAGCAGTACTTC.

Here the CDR3 reads CAPTPRLAEETQYF. In DNA form, the CDR3 reads TGTGCCCCCACCCCCCGGCTAGCGGAAGAGACCCAGTACTTC. The chain employs TRBV21-1 and TRBJ2-5; the D call in the table, TRBD2, was not verified against the DNA. TRBV21-1 is designated a pseudogene. The CDR3 extends over 14 amino acids.

The rearrangement joins TRBV7-8 to TRBJ2-5; 12 bases align to TRBD1. Germline V gene sequence: CDR1 SGHVS, CDR2 FQNEAQ. V gave up 4 bases and J gave up 5 bases; unmatched junction bases: 11. This CDR3 spans 17 amino acids. The CDR3 sequence is CASSSPAGTGGRETQYF. CDR3 nucleotides: TGTGCCAGCAGCTCACCCGCCGGGACAGGGGGCCGGGAGACCCAGTACTTC.

The chain has TRBV19 and TRBJ2-3; D not resolved. V shed 6 bases and J shed 4 bases, with 20 bases lying between them. Germline CDR1 and CDR2: LNHDA and SQIVND (reference sequence). CDR3 size: 16 residues. The CDR3 DNA is TGTGCCAGTAGGAGCCACCTGATCGGAGAGGCAGATACGCAGTATTTT. The encoded protein is CASRSHLIGEADTQYF.

This sequence joins TRBV5-6 and TRBJ2-1; 9 nucleotides match TRBD1. With 3 bases clipped from V and 5 bases from J, the junction kept 6 bases outside the gene matches. CDR3 length: 15 residues. Looked up from germline, CDR1 is SGHDT and CDR2 is YYEEEE. The chain's CDR3 is CASSWGTGSDNEQFF. The CDR3 coding sequence is TGTGCCAGCAGCTGGGGGACAGGGAGTGACAATGAGCAGTTCTTC.

The sample holds one count of this clone. The rearrangement uses TRBV5-4 and TRBJ2-3; the D gene is possibly TRBD1 (6 bases). With 4 bases removed from V and 4 bases from J, the gap between germline ends came to 16 bases. This CDR3 contains 15 residues. CDR1 is SGHNT and CDR2 is YYREEE in the germline V gene (reference sequence). Written as DNA, the CDR3 is TGTGCCAGCAGCCGATACTCCTGGGGGCCAGATACGCAGTATTTT. Its protein is CASSRYSWGPDTQYF.

V usage is TRBV9 and J usage is TRBJ2-4; D is unresolved. Between the trimmed V and J ends, which lost 0 bases and 9 bases, there was a span of 13 bases. Germline values: CDR1 SGDLS, CDR2 YYNGEE. This CDR3 has 14 residues. The CDR3 DNA is TGTGCCAGCAGCGTAGATGCAGGATCCGCCATTCAGTACTTC. It translates to CASSVDAGSAIQYF.

This clone was counted a single time. The CDR3 nucleotides read TGCGCCAGCAGCTTTGATGGGACAGGGCAAAGGACTGAAGCTTTCTTT. It codes for CASSFDGTGQRTEAFF. The J gene is TRBJ1-1, the V gene TRBV5-1; 9 nucleotides match TRBD1. Trimming took 2 bases from V and 5 from J; bases not matched to a gene: 10. CDR1 SGHRS and CDR2 YFSETQ come from the germline V gene. This CDR3 is built from 16 residues.

The V call is TRBV28, the J call TRBJ2-1; 7 nucleotides match TRBD2. V was pared by 2 bases and J by 4 bases, with 5 bases of the junction left unmatched. There are 15 residues in the CDR3. The germline CDR1 and CDR2 sequences are MDHEN and SYDVKM. CDR3 bases: TGTGCCAGCAGTTTACGACTAGCCAAATACAATGAGCAGTTCTTC. Its translation is CASSLRLAKYNEQFF.

The chain links TRBV7-2 to TRBJ1-6, with 9 bases that match TRBD1. From germline, CDR1 is SGHTA and CDR2 FQGNSA. The CDR3 totals 15 residues. The V and J ends lost 7 bases and 5 bases, in that order; junction bases with no gene match: 6. The CDR3 here is CASTQGDRDNSPLHF. In DNA form, the CDR3 reads TGTGCCAGCACCCAAGGGGACAGGGATAATTCACCCCTCCACTTT.

This rearrangement joins TRBV4-3 to TRBJ2-1, with 9 bases identical to TRBD2. The CDR3 loop spans 17 amino acids. Germline V gene data show CDR1 as LGHNA and CDR2 as YSLEER. V gave up 0 bases and J gave up 3 bases; unmatched junction bases: 6. This chain's CDR3 is CASSQDIFSGGYNEQFF. The DNA of the CDR3 is TGCGCCAGCAGCCAAGATATTTTTAGCGGGGGCTACAATGAGCAGTTCTTC.